Listed here are 8 T cell receptor beta chains from one sample, sequenced in a study of beta chain features in type 1 diabetes. General study findings and limits: Shortening of TCRB CDR3s, moderate but significant, appeared in all four CD4+ subsets of Type 1 diabetes patients.

No antigen has been identified for these receptors. Expressed TCRB transcripts were sequenced after all isolated RNA was converted to cDNA. Here immunoSEQ multiplex PCR was the method, and the copy in TCRdb shows in-frame clones only, minus some. The table has about 260,000 clones, roughly 21% seen once; the top ten hold 0.025% to 0.035%. The specimen sequenced was naive CD4+ T cells from blood. All receptors derive from a woman between 40 and 50 years old with type 1 diabetes.

The chain joins TRBV29-1 to TRBJ1-1; possibly TRBD1 for D (6 bases). V lost 7 bases and J lost 0, with 9 bases in between. Germline V gene sequence: CDR1 SQVTM, CDR2 ANQGSEA. This CDR3 is 12 amino acids long. The CDR3 here is CSAGTMNTEAFF. The CDR3 nucleotides read TGCAGCGCTGGGACAATGAACACTGAAGCTTTCTTT.

V usage is TRBV7-9 and J usage is TRBJ2-5, with 11 bases aligning to TRBD1. Germline CDR1 SEHNR, CDR2 FQNEAQ (reference sequence). The CDR3 loop spans 15 amino acids. V trimming: 1 base; J trimming: 5 bases; junction bases outside the gene matches: 3. This chain's CDR3 is CASSLGTGGRETQYF. The CDR3 nucleotides read TGTGCCAGCAGCTTAGGGACAGGGGGCCGTGAGACCCAGTACTTC.

This clone was observed a few times. The chain couples TRBV9 to TRBJ1-1; 7 nucleotides align to TRBD1. The CDR3 totals 14 residues. CDR1 and CDR2 from the germline V gene are SGDLS and YYNGEE. V trimming: 1 base; J trimming: 4 bases; junction bases outside the gene matches: 4. The CDR3 coding sequence is TGTGCCAGCAGCGTACAACAGGGGAGCACTGAAGCTTTCTTT. Translating it yields CASSVQQGSTEAFF.

The J gene is TRBJ1-1, the V gene TRBV29-1; perhaps TRBD1 as D (5 bases). The CDR3 contains 13 residues. V was cut by 6 bases and J by 3 bases, with 14 bases left in between. In germline, CDR1 is SQVTM, CDR2 ANQGSEA. The CDR3: CSVRQSRDTEAFF. The CDR3 DNA is TGCAGCGTAAGACAGTCTCGGGACACTGAAGCTTTCTTT.

Written as DNA, the CDR3 is TGTGCCAGCAGTTCCCCGGGACTATCCCTCACAAGGGACATTCAGTACTTC. Translation: CASSSPGLSLTRDIQYF. The rearrangement links TRBV28 to TRBJ2-4; 7 bases agree with TRBD2. The germline CDR1 and CDR2 sequences are MDHEN and SYDVKM. CDR3 length: 17 amino acids. Trimming cost V 4 bases and J 8 bases; bases outside gene matches: 17.

The J gene is TRBJ2-1, the V gene TRBV29-1, with unresolved D. This CDR3 spans 12 amino acids. Trimming shortened V by 4 bases and J by 15 bases, and 19 bases separated the two germline ends. Germline CDR1 is SQVTM and CDR2 is ANQGSEA. CDR3 protein: CSVGLLFGDPFF. The CDR3 DNA follows: TGCAGCGTTGGGTTACTATTCGGTGATCCGTTCTTC.

This clone was seen more than once but under ten times. V is TRBV19 and J is TRBJ2-5; TRBD1 matches 8 bases. The CDR3 runs to 13 residues. Germline V gene lookup returns CDR1 LNHDA and CDR2 SQIVND (reference sequence). The J segment lost 1 base and the V segment lost 11 bases, leaving 6 bases of the junction unmatched. The CDR3 protein is CASSDRAQETQYF. DNA of the CDR3: TGTGCCTCCTCGGACAGGGCCCAAGAGACCCAGTACTTC. Together with reference TRBV19 and TRBJ2-5, the CDR3 gives the full variable domain: DGGITQSPKYLFRKEGQNVTLSCEQNLNHDAMYWYRQDPGQGLRLIYYSQIVNDFQKGDIAEGYSVSREKKESFPLTVTSAQKNPTAFYLCASSDRAQETQYFGPGTRLLVL.

The J gene is TRBJ2-7, the V gene TRBV28, with TRBD2 as a possible D gene (6 bases). Germline loops: CDR1 MDHEN, CDR2 SYDVKM. V lost 3 bases and J 1 base, leaving 13 bases between the germline ends. This CDR3 has 15 residues. The CDR3 region has the DNA TGTGCCAGCAGTTTCGGCGGGGCCACATCCTACGAGCAGTACTTC. As protein: CASSFGGATSYEQYF.